A single T cell receptor beta chain is shown here with its context. Its recognized antigen is unknown. No much larger clonotype is one base removed from it; base qualities were not supplied. This sample was included in a study of long-term antiretroviral therapy in people with HIV (dated by TCRdb to 2022 to 2024). With respect to the entire study: The earliest samples were collected about a decade before the 2015 WHO recommendation for immediate ART, when ART was typically delayed until CD4 counts fell. A retrospective serial study tested whether changes in peripheral blood TRB repertoire composition and diversity were associated with ART initiation and durable HIV suppression. A total of over 150 cryopreserved PBMC samples came from 30 adults with confirmed HIV infection and were collected serially over a mean of approximately 6 years (range 1-12). Of the roughly 31 participants with HIV, roughly 10 were female. No cross-contamination during QIAcube processing was shown when test extractions of a monoclonal T-cell line were performed alongside about 33 polyclonal samples.

The immunoSEQ hsTCRB v3.0 assay was used at survey level resolution to sequence the TRB variable region. The targeted TRB sequencing depth was roughly 40,000-55,000 T-cell genomes per sample. TRB libraries were pooled and sequenced on an Illumina MiSeq using a v3 150-cycle kit. As for how the authors treated the data: Analysis of repertoires was carried out in R inside a reproducible Nextflow workflow spanning QC, data transformation and analysis. LymphoSeq2, an R package for exploring AIRR-Seq data, was used to implement the custom analyses. A handful of samples that yielded fewer than 5000 total TRB sequences were excluded, so that approximately 170 HIV repertoires were analyzed. Of the 188 retained HIV repertoires, about 60 were collected before and about 130 after ART initiation. Each repertoire was downsampled to 5000 TRB nucleotide sequences, and summary statistics were averaged across 100 downsampling iterations. Only TRB sequences with CDR3 regions of at least seven amino acids were retained for analysis. Diversity was measured with a Shannon entropy-derived clonality score and the Gini coefficient. Repertoire networks linked the top 5000 CDR3 amino acid sequences whenever two sequences differed by an edit distance of one. For TRB CDR3 amino acid sequences, GLIPH2 was used to predict antigen specificity groups and MHC restriction. CDR3 amino acid sequences were matched against VDJdb and McPAS-TCR to flag known CMV, EBV, HIV or tissue antigen associations. Pre-ART, post-ART and control groups were compared with Wilcoxon signed-rank tests and Holm-Bonferroni correction. TCRdb took this table from immuneACCESS and kept in-frame rearrangements with V and J called. Such tables lack part of the clones; where checked against another copy, unresolved V genes explain under half of the gap, and the rest is unexplained. The V and J calls and clone size were taken over from that table, and D and trimming were inferred from the DNA. In all, the sample holds some 16,000 clones, and approximately 84% of those were seen once. The ten biggest clones cover around 5.2% of the sample.

To be included, a participant needed at least one PBMC sample from before ART initiation plus at least two post-ART samples. Every participant with HIV received treatment in the United States of America. Before DNA extraction, cryopreserved samples of about 1-11 million PBMC were thawed and then washed. At the time of the earliest PBMC sample for each participant with HIV, ages ranged from 23 to 54 years. PBMC samples from each participant spanned 1-4 timepoints before ART initiation and 2-8 timepoints after ART initiation, with a median of 7 samples. Serial HIV viral load, CD4+ T-cell count, ART history and demographic data were obtained for every participant. A Qiagen kit on a QIAcube was used to extract genomic DNA from unsorted PBMC, with samples processed in batches of 12. Trimming accounts for 5 bases at V and 4 bases at J, while the number of junction bases matched to no gene is 5. Reading the germline V gene gives CDR1 SGDLS and CDR2 YYNGEE. The cysteine opens and the phenylalanine closes a CDR3 of 15 amino acids. Here the CDR3 DNA is all that survives: 45 bases in frame from base 1.

Results and caveats for the whole study, not just this receptor: ART initiation was associated with a significant increase in TRB diversity, but diversity stayed significantly below transplant donor controls even after long-term ART. Expanded TRB clones identified before ART initiation dominated the repertoire at all time points, although this dominance fluctuated and declined in many PLHIV after ART. Inferences about post-ART repertoire changes are limited because no data were available on ART adherence, viral resistance or therapy changes. Limited PBMC availability meant only the TCR beta chain was sequenced, without alpha chain pairing. Because cell numbers in pre-ART samples were limited, unsorted PBMC were profiled instead of sorted CD4+ and CD8+ T cells. HIV repertoires had narrower CDR3 length ranges than controls, and the network structure suggested an antigen-experienced repertoire that shifted only slightly toward naive after ART. The samples span the years 2004 to 2017, and the ART regimens used at that time may not be as effective as current regimens.

Specimen: unsorted PBMCs, collected 0.5 years after starting antiretroviral therapy. The clonotype originates from a woman in her thirties or forties with HIV. The sequence joins TRBV9 to TRBJ2-1, with 11 bases aligning to TRBD2. The sequenced DNA is TGTGCCAGCAGACTAGCGGGAGCGGAGTACAATGAGCAGTTCTTC. Its protein is CASRLAGAEYNEQFF.